The present T cell receptor beta chain was sequenced within a study of vaccination and CD4 T cells after COVID-19. About the research overall: The convalescents, six males and four females, included two who were Hispanic.

The treatment is: roughly ten-day PBMC culture with coronavirus spike peptide pools or control peptides (ViraFEST assay). Trimming shortened V by 0 bases and J by 1 base, and 3 bases separated the two germline ends. This CDR3 has 13 residues. Germline lookup yields CDR1 SGHTA and CDR2 FQGTGA. In regard to this clonotype: Its antigen is not identified.

Sequencing of the DNA from cultured CD4+ T cells was carried out with the Oncomine TCR Beta short-read assay. TCRdb passed the PCR reads through MiXCR, listing each CDR3 protein once. The data show approximately 15,000 distinct CDR3 sequences, 65% to 75% seen once. V and J are TRBV7-3 and TRBJ2-5; D gene ambiguous. The clonotype comes from a human donor who had recovered from COVID-19. Sequencing was performed on CD4+ T cells from blood, cultured in vitro. CDR3 in amino acids: CASSLTFQETQYF. The DNA of the CDR3 is TGTGCCAGCAGCTTAACCTTCCAAGAGACCCAGTACTTC.